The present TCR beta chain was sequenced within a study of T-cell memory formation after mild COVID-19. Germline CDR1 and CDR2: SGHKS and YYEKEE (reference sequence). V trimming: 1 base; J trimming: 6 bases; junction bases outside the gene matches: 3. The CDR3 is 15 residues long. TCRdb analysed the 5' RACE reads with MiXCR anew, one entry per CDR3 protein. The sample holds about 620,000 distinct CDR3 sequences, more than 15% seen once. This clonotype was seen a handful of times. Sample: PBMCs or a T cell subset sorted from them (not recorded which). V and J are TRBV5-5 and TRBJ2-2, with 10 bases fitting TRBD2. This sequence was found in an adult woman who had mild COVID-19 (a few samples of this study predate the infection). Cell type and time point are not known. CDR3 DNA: TGTGCCAGCAGCTTGACAGCGGGAGGGGCCGGGGAGCTGTTTTTT. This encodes CASSLTAGGAGELFF.